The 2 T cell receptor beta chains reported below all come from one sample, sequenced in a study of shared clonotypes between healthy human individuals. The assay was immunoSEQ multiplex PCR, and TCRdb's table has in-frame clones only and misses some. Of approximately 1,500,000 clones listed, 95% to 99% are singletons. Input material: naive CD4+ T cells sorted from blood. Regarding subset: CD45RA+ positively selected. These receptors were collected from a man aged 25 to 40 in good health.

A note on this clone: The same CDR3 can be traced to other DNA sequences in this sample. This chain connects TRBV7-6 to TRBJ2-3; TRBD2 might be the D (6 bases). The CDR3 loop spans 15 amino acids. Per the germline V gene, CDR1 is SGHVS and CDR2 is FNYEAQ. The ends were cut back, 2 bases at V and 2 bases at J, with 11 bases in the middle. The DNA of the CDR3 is TGTGCCAGCAGCTTAAGTCGGGGGTCCACAGATACGCAGTATTTT. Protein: CASSLSRGSTDTQYF.

Here the CDR3 DNA reads TGTGCCAGCAGCCTGGGGACAGGTCAAGGAGATACGCAGTATTTT. Residues: CASSLGTGQGDTQYF. The chain links TRBV7-2 to TRBJ2-3, with 8 bases aligning to TRBD1. The germline V gene has CDR1 SGHTA and CDR2 FQGNSA. The CDR3 consists of 15 residues. V shed 5 bases and J 5 bases; nucleotides not matched to a gene: 9.